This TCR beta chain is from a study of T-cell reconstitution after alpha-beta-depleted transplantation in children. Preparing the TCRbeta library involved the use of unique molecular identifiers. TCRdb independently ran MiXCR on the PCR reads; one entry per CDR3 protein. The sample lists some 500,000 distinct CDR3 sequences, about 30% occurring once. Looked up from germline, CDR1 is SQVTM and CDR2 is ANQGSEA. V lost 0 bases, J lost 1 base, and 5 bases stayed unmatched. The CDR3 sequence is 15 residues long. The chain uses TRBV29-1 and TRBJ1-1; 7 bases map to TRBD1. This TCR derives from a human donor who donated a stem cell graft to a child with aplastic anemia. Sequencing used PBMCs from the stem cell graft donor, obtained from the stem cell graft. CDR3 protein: CSVEDLQGENTEAFF. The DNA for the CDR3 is TGCAGCGTTGAAGATCTTCAGGGGGAGAACACTGAAGCTTTCTTT.